This is a list of T cell receptor beta chains from one sample in a study of T cell responses to AZD1222 COVID-19 vaccine. Generated by immunoSEQ multiplex PCR, the TCRdb table keeps only in-frame clones and is missing some. The sample yields 100,000 to 150,000 clones, approximately 90% seen once. The sequencing used peripheral blood, collected on day 0 of AZD1222 vaccination. The receptors here all came from an adult in good health. The conserved cysteine and the conserved F or W are not part of the CDR3 here. The order of the fields is V gene, J gene, CDR3 length, CDR3 protein.

TRBV7-2,TRBJ1-2,10,ASSTYRDGYT
TRBV28,TRBJ1-2,13,ASNLLEGVGNGYT
TRBV12-3/TRBV12-4,TRBJ2-7,8,ASSLYEQY
TRBV3-1/TRBV3-2,TRBJ2-5,12,ASSPTWGGETQY
TRBV3-1/TRBV3-2,TRBJ1-2,13,ASSPSPGPGYGYT
TRBV5-1,TRBJ2-2,13,ASRQGGSNTGELF
TRBV28,TRBJ2-1,15,ASSLLTGDYSYNEQF
TRBV21-1,TRBJ2-2,12,ASSEGGGTGELF
TRBV19,TRBJ1-5,14,ASSIGGGGTNQPQH
TRBV14,TRBJ2-5,14,ASGASGGFLRETQY
TRBV12-3/TRBV12-4,TRBJ2-7,11,ASSRQAGYEQY
TRBV7-2,TRBJ1-1,13,ASSLVGLLNTEAF
TRBV1,TRBJ1-1,10,TSSQWDTEAF
TRBV5-1,TRBJ2-4,12,ASSLSGAKNIQY
TRBV2,TRBJ1-4,10,ASSGTGEKLF